Listed here are 15 T cell receptor beta chains from one sample, sequenced in a study of blood T cell repertoires in COVID-19. The protocol was immunoSEQ multiplex PCR, while the TCRdb copy is restricted to in-frame clones and leaves out a portion. The sample yields 30,000 to 35,000 clones, approximately 85% seen once. Material: peripheral blood. These receptors all stem from a man between 60 and 75 years old with COVID-19, enrolled during active disease.

The chain links TRBV28 to TRBJ1-6, with D perhaps matching TRBD1 (6 bases). The V and J ends lost 6 bases and 10 bases respectively, with 16 bases between them. CDR3 length: 14 residues. Germline loops: CDR1 MDHEN, CDR2 SYDVKM. The CDR3 here is CASSEGGGGSPLHF. CDR3 DNA: TGTGCCAGCAGCGAAGGGGGGGGAGGATCACCCCTCCACTTT.

The chain couples TRBV5-6 to TRBJ2-6; D gene ambiguous. Trimming pared 0 bases from V and 0 bases from J, leaving 7 bases between. Per the germline V gene, CDR1 is SGHDT and CDR2 is YYEEEE. The CDR3 consists of 16 residues. The CDR3 bases are TGTGCCAGCAGCTTGGAGAGGTTCTCTGGGGCCAACGTCCTGACTTTC. Translation gives CASSLERFSGANVLTF.

CDR3 in amino acids: CASSFALVNEKLFF. The DNA for the CDR3 is TGTGCCAGCAGCTTTGCGTTGGTTAATGAAAAACTGTTTTTT. V usage is TRBV7-9 and J usage is TRBJ1-4, with D hard to call. The V gene's germline CDR1 is SEHNR and CDR2 FQNEAQ (reference sequence). V lost 3 bases, J lost 4 bases, and 9 bases lay in between. The CDR3 sequence is 14 residues long.

V and J are TRBV19 and TRBJ1-5; perhaps TRBD1 as D (5 bases). V dropped 11 bases and J dropped 7 bases, with 18 bases sitting between them. Germline CDR1 is LNHDA and CDR2 is SQIVND (reference sequence). CDR3 length equals 13 residues. The CDR3 spells CAGIPGGGQPQHF. The DNA for the CDR3 is TGTGCCGGTATACCCGGGGGTGGGCAGCCCCAGCATTTT.

V and J are TRBV19 and TRBJ1-6; a weak D match, TRBD1 (6 bases). Germline CDR1 reads LNHDA; CDR2 reads SQIVND (reference sequence). Between the trimmed V and J ends, which lost 7 bases and 10 bases, there was a span of 17 bases. This CDR3 spans 14 amino acids. The CDR3 spells CASTEQGLGSPLHF. CDR3 nucleotide sequence: TGTGCCAGTACAGAACAGGGTTTGGGATCACCCCTCCACTTT.

V gene TRBV4-2 combines with J gene TRBJ1-1, with D possibly matching TRBD1 (5 bases). V was pared by 0 bases and J by 4 bases, with 12 bases between. The germline gives CDR1 LGHNA, CDR2 YNFKEQ. The CDR3 runs to 15 residues. The CDR3 protein is CASSQDPGGGTEAFF. CDR3 nucleotides: TGTGCCAGCAGCCAAGATCCCGGGGGAGGCACTGAAGCTTTCTTT.

The chain uses TRBV12-3 or TRBV12-4 and TRBJ2-7; no clear D. Trimming left V 6 bases short and J 2 bases short, with 5 bases between. The CDR3 spans 11 residues. CDR3 protein: CASSPAYEQYF. CDR3 nucleotide sequence: TGTGCCAGCAGCCCCGCCTACGAGCAGTACTTC.

The rearrangement links TRBV7-8 to TRBJ2-1; 8 bases match TRBD2. Germline trimming cut 3 bases from V and 9 bases from J; bases unmatched to any gene: 10. Per the germline V gene, CDR1 is SGHVS and CDR2 is FQNEAQ. The CDR3 loop spans 15 amino acids. In DNA form, the CDR3 reads TGTGCCAGCAGCTTGTTGGGCGGGAGGAACCTTGAGCAGTTCTTC. Its translation is CASSLLGGRNLEQFF.

The chain combines TRBV6-5 with TRBJ2-2; no reliable D call. The CDR3 has 13 residues. Germline assignment: CDR1 MNHEY and CDR2 SVGAGI. V was shortened by 3 bases and J by 4 bases, with 6 bases between the two germline ends. This CDR3 is CASSYRRTGELFF. In DNA form, the CDR3 reads TGTGCCAGCAGTTATCGTCGCACCGGGGAGCTGTTTTTT.

The chain recombines TRBV9 with TRBJ2-4; 7 nucleotides align to TRBD1. The CDR3 has 16 residues. Germline assignment: CDR1 SGDLS and CDR2 YYNGEE. Trimming cost V 3 bases and J 1 base; bases outside gene matches: 7. This CDR3 reads CASSEDRKGAKNIQYF. CDR3 in DNA: TGTGCCAGCAGCGAGGACAGGAAAGGGGCCAAAAACATTCAGTACTTC.

The chain has TRBV28 and TRBJ1-5; 9 bases match TRBD1. The ends lost 2 bases at V and 6 bases at J; junction bases unmatched: 11. The germline gives CDR1 MDHEN, CDR2 SYDVKM. CDR3 length equals 17 residues. CDR3 region: CASSLRLGTGSFQPQHF. The CDR3 DNA is TGTGCCAGCAGTTTACGTCTCGGGACAGGGTCCTTTCAGCCCCAGCATTTT.

The gene calls are TRBV11-2 and TRBJ2-1, with D possibly being TRBD2 (5 bases). V gave up 5 bases and J gave up 3 bases, with 11 bases separating them. Germline V gives CDR1 SGHAT, CDR2 FQNNGV. The CDR3 contains 14 residues. CDR3 loop: CASSPLTSYNEQFF. The CDR3 region has the DNA TGTGCCAGCAGCCCCCTTACTAGCTACAATGAGCAGTTCTTC.

This CDR3 is CASSLAGQADYGYTF. In DNA, the CDR3 is TGCGCCAGCAGCTTGGCCGGTCAGGCCGACTATGGCTACACCTTC. The gene calls are TRBV5-1 and TRBJ1-2; D not certain. The CDR3 consists of 15 residues. Trimming shortened V by 0 bases and J by 3 bases, and 12 bases separated the two germline ends. The germline V gene encodes CDR1 SGHRS and CDR2 YFSETQ.

J is TRBJ2-2 and V is TRBV10-3; 10 bases are shared with TRBD2. CDR1 is ENHRY, CDR2 SYGVKD, per germline. The CDR3 totals 14 residues. Trimming removed 11 bases from V and 5 bases from J; junction bases left unmatched: 8. CDR3 nucleotide sequence: TGTGCCTCATCAGCGGGAGGGGATACCGGGGAGCTGTTTTTT. Protein sequence: CASSAGGDTGELFF.

This clone was detected only a few times. V is TRBV27 and J is TRBJ2-1; 14 nucleotides line up with TRBD2. The CDR3 extends over 16 amino acids. After removal of 5 bases from V and 10 bases from J, the junction contained 10 bases not matched to a gene. Germline values: CDR1 MNHEY, CDR2 SMNVEV (reference sequence). The CDR3 reads CASSPGGLAGVKEQFF. Here the CDR3 DNA reads TGTGCCAGCAGTCCCGGGGGACTAGCGGGAGTAAAAGAGCAGTTCTTC.